This TCR beta chain came from a study of breast tumors, draining lymph nodes, adjacent tissues. TCRdb called the multiplex PCR reads again in MiXCR, with one record for every CDR3 protein. The table shows about 270,000 distinct CDR3 sequences, with 30% occurring only once. Breast cancer patients provided tissue from their axillary draining lymph nodes. The CDR3 sequence is 14 residues long. Germline assignment: CDR1 SQVTM and CDR2 ANQGSEA. Trimming removed 3 bases from V and 4 bases from J, with 13 bases in between. Study conclusions and caveats: Compared with lymph nodes, tumors were less diverse; compared with nontumor tissue, more.

Turning to this clonotype: The antigen remains unidentified.

This TCR derives from a female donor with breast cancer. Some clones in this sample may be carry-over from other donors' samples. This rearrangement joins TRBV29-1 to TRBJ1-5; D unresolved. Sequenced: axillary lymph node tissue. The CDR3 loop reads CSVDRLGTNQPQHF. The CDR3 region has the DNA TGCAGCGTTGATCGACTCGGTACTAATCAGCCCCAGCATTTT.